This T cell receptor (beta chain) was sequenced during a study of cytomegalovirus exposure and HLA in healthy donors. Study-level information: From HLA-typed donors, an early data release held some 80 million unique TCRs. Findings and caveats of the study: Published work reported that the classifier diagnosed cytomegalovirus status with high specificity and sensitivity. Follow-up analysis seemed to connect common viral pathogens with several of the most significant clusters identified. Later on, analysis showed that most CMV-associated TCR beta chains appeared to be HLA-restricted.

The primer mix had 60 Vbeta and 13 Jbeta primers. The method was immunoSEQ multiplex PCR; TCRdb's version includes in-frame clones alone and lacks a portion of them. The top ten hold 4% to 5% of the sample, which has 110,000 or so clones, about 68% seen once. Details on this clone: The antigen remains unidentified.

In germline, CDR1 is LGHNA, CDR2 YSLEER. The CDR3 consists of 15 residues. Between the trimmed V and J ends, which lost 0 bases and 4 bases, there was a span of 10 bases. The V gene is TRBV4-3, the J gene TRBJ1-3; maybe TRBD1 (6 bases). The sequenced sample consisted of PBMCs. This receptor was identified in a woman in her thirties or forties in good health and CMV-seropositive. In nucleotides, the CDR3 is TGCGCCAGCAGCCAAGATAGGGGGGGCGGAAACACCATATATTTT. This codes for CASSQDRGGGNTIYF.